The rows below give T cell receptor beta chains drawn from one sample of a study of cytomegalovirus exposure and HLA in healthy donors. The protocol was immunoSEQ multiplex PCR, while the TCRdb copy is restricted to in-frame clones and leaves out a portion. The sample consists of roughly 150,000 clones, approximately 80% of them appearing once. Sequencing was carried out using PBMCs. The source is a woman in her 40s in good health and CMV-seronegative. CDR3s include the opening cysteine and the closing phenylalanine or tryptophan. D genes are given only for firm matches. Only part of the rows carry a size: once, few, many, or a class if the clone is expanded.

len,j_gene,abundance,d_gene,v_gene,CDR3aa,CDR3nt
14,TRBJ2-3,.,TRBD2,TRBV18,CASSRAGGLNTQYF,TGTGCCAGCTCACGAGCGGGGGGGCTAAATACGCAGTATTTT
13,TRBJ2-3,.,.,TRBV10-3,CAISEYLSDTQYF,TGTGCCATCAGTGAGTATCTATCAGATACGCAGTATTTT
14,TRBJ1-4,.,.,TRBV5-6,CASSLSTTNEKLFF,TGTGCCAGCAGCTTATCAACAACTAATGAAAAACTGTTTTTT
14,TRBJ2-7,few,.,TRBV19,CASSILTGSYEQYF,TGTGCCAGTAGTATCCTCACAGGGTCCTACGAGCAGTACTTC
12,TRBJ1-1,once,.,TRBV25-1,CASSEQGTEAFF,TGTGCCAGCAGTGAGCAGGGAACTGAAGCTTTCTTT
12,TRBJ2-7,.,.,TRBV5-4,CAVGGGALEQYF,TGTGCCGTCGGAGGGGGGGCCCTCGAGCAGTACTTC
15,TRBJ1-3,.,TRBD1,TRBV19,CASSLGTGRGNTIYF,TGTGCCAGTAGTCTTGGGACAGGGCGAGGAAACACCATATATTTT
16,TRBJ1-5,.,TRBD1,TRBV12-5,CASGRDRGMGNQPQHF,TGTGCTAGTGGGAGGGACAGGGGTATGGGTAATCAGCCCCAGCATTTT
13,TRBJ1-2,.,.,TRBV2,CARRRRSDYGYTF,TGTGCCCGTAGAAGGAGGTCGGACTATGGCTACACCTTC
15,TRBJ1-5,.,TRBD1,TRBV7-8,CASSLGARGNQPQHF,TGTGCCAGCAGCTTAGGGGCCAGGGGGAATCAGCCCCAGCATTTT
14,TRBJ2-3,.,.,TRBV2,CASNSGASTDTQYF,TGTGCCAGCAATTCAGGGGCGAGCACAGATACGCAGTATTTT
15,TRBJ2-1,.,TRBD2,TRBV5-4,CASSLGLAGTYEQFF,TGTGCCAGCAGCTTGGGCCTAGCGGGAACCTATGAGCAGTTCTTC
14,TRBJ2-3,.,TRBD1,TRBV11-3,CASSLRGRTDTQYF,TGTGCCAGCAGCTTAAGGGGGCGCACAGATACGCAGTATTTT
13,TRBJ1-5,.,.,TRBV7-6,CASSLSGNQPQHF,TGTGCCAGCAGCTTATCGGGGAATCAGCCCCAGCATTTT
16,TRBJ2-6,.,.,TRBV4-1,CASSQPTVTGANGLTF,TGCGCCAGCAGCCAGCCCACAGTTACTGGGGCCAACGGCCTGACTTTC
16,TRBJ1-2,.,.,TRBV7-2,CASSLIVGGNNYGYTF,TGTGCCAGCAGCTTAATTGTGGGGGGAAACAACTATGGCTACACCTTC
12,TRBJ1-5,.,.,TRBV19,CASSIRGGPQHF,TGTGCCAGTAGTATACGAGGGGGGCCCCAGCATTTT
19,TRBJ2-3,.,.,TRBV4-3,CASSQDGPGMALYTDTQYF,TGCGCCAGCAGCCAAGACGGCCCAGGAATGGCTCTCTACACAGATACGCAGTATTTT
13,TRBJ1-2,.,TRBD1,TRBV29-1,CSVGTGGDYGYTF,TGCAGCGTGGGGACAGGGGGCGACTATGGCTACACCTTC
16,TRBJ2-3,few,.,TRBV19,CASSIVGQGFVGTQYF,TGTGCCAGTAGTATAGTCGGGCAGGGTTTCGTAGGTACGCAGTATTTT
13,TRBJ2-7,.,.,TRBV12-5,CASGLAQLYEQYF,TGTGCTAGTGGTTTGGCACAGCTCTACGAGCAGTACTTC
13,TRBJ2-7,.,.,TRBV10-1,CASSRDDGSEQYF,TGCGCCAGCAGTCGGGACGACGGGAGCGAGCAGTACTTC
13,TRBJ2-7,once,TRBD2,TRBV14,CASSPRLAYEQYF,TGTGCCAGCAGCCCTAGACTAGCTTACGAGCAGTACTTC
16,TRBJ2-3,.,TRBD2,TRBV5-4,CASSPTLAGSTDTQYF,TGTGCCAGCAGTCCGACGTTAGCGGGAAGCACAGATACGCAGTATTTT
17,TRBJ2-3,.,TRBD1,TRBV7-9,CASSLATGAPVTDTQYF,TGTGCCAGCAGCTTAGCAACAGGGGCCCCAGTCACAGATACGCAGTATTTT
13,TRBJ1-2,.,.,TRBV5-1,CASSLADSHGYTF,TGCGCCAGCAGCTTGGCTGACAGTCATGGCTACACCTTC
18,TRBJ2-1,.,TRBD2,TRBV7-3,CASSLGVAGGPRYNEQFF,TGTGCCAGCAGCTTAGGAGTAGCGGGAGGGCCAAGGTACAATGAGCAGTTCTTC
13,TRBJ1-6,.,.,TRBV19,CASSLSSNSPLHF,TGTGCCAGTAGTCTATCTTCTAATTCACCCCTCCACTTT
16,TRBJ1-5,.,TRBD1,TRBV19,CASSRSGGPQHQPQHF,TGTGCCAGTAGTCGGTCAGGGGGCCCGCAACATCAGCCCCAGCATTTT
12,TRBJ2-4,.,.,TRBV28,CASSLSENIQYF,TGTGCCAGCAGTTTATCTGAGAACATTCAGTACTTC
13,TRBJ1-2,.,TRBD1,TRBV28,CASSLQGVGGYTF,TGTGCCAGCAGTCTACAGGGGGTGGGTGGCTACACCTTC
17,TRBJ1-1,once,TRBD1,TRBV28,CASSFSQGPKDDTEAFF,TGTGCCAGCAGTTTTTCACAGGGGCCGAAGGATGACACTGAAGCTTTCTTT
14,TRBJ2-3,.,.,TRBV11-3,CASSSSPGRDTQYF,TGTGCCAGCAGCTCGTCTCCCGGTCGGGATACGCAGTATTTT
12,TRBJ2-7,.,.,TRBV11-2,CASSFPDYEQYF,TGTGCCAGCAGCTTTCCAGACTACGAGCAGTACTTC
12,TRBJ1-1,.,TRBD1,TRBV29-1,CSVEGADTEAFF,TGCAGCGTGGAGGGGGCGGACACTGAAGCTTTCTTT
14,TRBJ1-6,.,.,TRBV7-9,CASSLDKPRSTLHF,TGTGCCAGCAGCTTAGACAAGCCGAGGTCAACCCTCCACTTT
13,TRBJ2-2,few,.,TRBV27,CASSFSDTGELFF,TGTGCCAGCAGTTTTTCGGACACCGGGGAGCTGTTTTTT
14,TRBJ1-2,.,.,TRBV29-1,CSVGPNWGGGGYTF,TGCAGCGTTGGTCCCAATTGGGGAGGGGGTGGCTACACCTTC
13,TRBJ2-3,.,.,TRBV7-2,CASKPAGPDTQYF,TGTGCCAGCAAACCCGCGGGTCCAGATACGCAGTATTTT
12,TRBJ2-3,.,.,TRBV6-6,CASSPGDNTQYF,TGTGCCAGCAGTCCAGGGGATAATACGCAGTATTTT
13,TRBJ1-2,once,.,TRBV5-5,CASSRDTGYGYTF,TGTGCCAGCAGCCGGGACACCGGCTATGGCTACACCTTC
15,TRBJ1-5,.,.,TRBV4-3,CASSQSAQANQPQHF,TGCGCCAGCAGCCAATCGGCACAGGCAAATCAGCCCCAGCATTTT
16,TRBJ2-5,.,TRBD1,TRBV7-2,CASSPPVTGGLETQYF,TGTGCCAGCAGCCCACCGGTTACAGGGGGCCTAGAGACCCAGTACTTC
16,TRBJ2-2,.,.,TRBV6-6,CASSYSAGANTGELFF,TGTGCCAGCAGTTACTCGGCAGGGGCGAACACCGGGGAGCTGTTTTTT
15,TRBJ2-2,.,TRBD1,TRBV5-4,CASSPGTGNTGELFF,TGTGCCAGCAGCCCCGGGACAGGGAACACCGGGGAGCTGTTTTTT
13,TRBJ1-2,.,.,TRBV6-5,CASRAQGSYGYTF,TGTGCCAGCAGGGCACAGGGCTCGTATGGCTACACCTTC
15,TRBJ1-2,.,.,TRBV7-2,CASSLERGRGYGYTF,TGTGCCAGCAGCTTAGAGCGGGGCAGGGGCTATGGCTACACCTTC
14,TRBJ1-1,.,TRBD1,TRBV5-8,CASSPTGGNTEAFF,TGTGCCAGCAGCCCCACAGGGGGTAACACTGAAGCTTTCTTT
13,TRBJ2-2,.,.,TRBV2,CASSPTPYGELFF,TGTGCCAGCAGTCCCACACCTTACGGGGAGCTGTTTTTT
18,TRBJ2-6,.,TRBD2,TRBV4-3,CASGRRLADYSGANVLTF,TGCGCCAGCGGTAGACGACTAGCGGACTACTCTGGGGCCAACGTCCTGACTTTC
15,TRBJ2-2,.,TRBD1,TRBV7-9,CASSPGQAATGELFF,TGTGCCAGCAGCCCAGGACAGGCTGCAACCGGGGAGCTGTTTTTT
15,TRBJ2-6,few,.,TRBV5-4,CASSSYMPGANVLTF,TGTGCCAGCAGCTCATACATGCCTGGGGCCAACGTCCTGACTTTC
15,TRBJ2-7,.,TRBD2,TRBV6-1,CASRQGLAGSYEQYF,TGTGCCAGCAGACAGGGACTAGCGGGCTCCTACGAGCAGTACTTC